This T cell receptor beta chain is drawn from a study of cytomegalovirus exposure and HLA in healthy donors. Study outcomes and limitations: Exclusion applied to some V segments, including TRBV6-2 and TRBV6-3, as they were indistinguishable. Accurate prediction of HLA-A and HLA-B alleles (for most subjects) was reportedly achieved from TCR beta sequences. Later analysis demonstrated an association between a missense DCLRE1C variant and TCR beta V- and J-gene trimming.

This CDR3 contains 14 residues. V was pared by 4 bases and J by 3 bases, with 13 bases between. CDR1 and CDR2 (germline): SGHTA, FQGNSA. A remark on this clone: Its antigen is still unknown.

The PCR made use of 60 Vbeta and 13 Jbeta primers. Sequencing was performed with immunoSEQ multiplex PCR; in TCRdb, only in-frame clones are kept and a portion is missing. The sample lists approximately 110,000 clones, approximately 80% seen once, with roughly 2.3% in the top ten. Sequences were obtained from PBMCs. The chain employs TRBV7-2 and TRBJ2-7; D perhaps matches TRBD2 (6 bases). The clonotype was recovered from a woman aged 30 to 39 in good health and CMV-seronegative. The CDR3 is CASSSSGTGYEQYF. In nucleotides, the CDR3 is TGTGCCAGCAGCTCTTCCGGGACTGGCTACGAGCAGTACTTC.